This T cell receptor beta chain was captured in a study of cytomegalovirus exposure and HLA in healthy donors. General observations from the study: Previously analyzed data showed that most TCR beta V segments were productive at a frequency of about 90% or about 30%.

Points on this clone: Its antigen is unknown.

With 60 Vbeta and 13 Jbeta primers, the PCR was carried out. Profiling relied on immunoSEQ multiplex PCR, and the TCRdb table lists in-frame clones only, not all of them. Among tens of thousands of clones, under 90% were seen once, and the ten largest hold about 4%. Germline V gene sequence: CDR1 MNHEY, CDR2 SMNVEV (reference sequence). Trimming stripped 3 bases from V and 8 bases from J, with 17 bases between. The CDR3 is 15 amino acids. Sequencing input: PBMCs. The clonotype comes from a man aged 45-65 years in good health and CMV-seronegative. This sequence joins TRBV27 and TRBJ2-1; possibly TRBD2 for D (5 bases). The CDR3 loop reads CASSFGEPLRDEQFF. Here the CDR3 DNA reads TGTGCCAGCAGTTTTGGGGAGCCTCTTCGGGATGAGCAGTTCTTC.